A selection of T cell receptor beta chains follows, all from one sample in a study of cytomegalovirus exposure and HLA in healthy donors. The protocol was immunoSEQ multiplex PCR, while the TCRdb copy is restricted to in-frame clones and leaves out a portion. The table records 170,000 or so clones, more than 80% of them present only once. Sequencing was done on a sample of PBMCs. These receptors originate from a boy aged 5-17 years in good health and CMV-seronegative. Each CDR3 is given with its conserved first and last residue. The order of the fields is V gene, J gene, D gene, clone size, CDR3 DNA, CDR3 protein. A D gene is named only where the DNA matches it firmly. Size is stated for part of the rows, as once, few or many counts, or as a class when the clone is expanded.

V gene: TRBV5-1
J gene: TRBJ2-7
D gene: TRBD1
clone size: NA
CDR3 DNA: TGCGCCAGCAGCCCTACAGGGGGCTCCTACGAGCAGTACTTC
CDR3 protein: CASSPTGGSYEQYF

V gene: TRBV6-6
J gene: TRBJ2-1
D gene: TRBD2
clone size: NA
CDR3 DNA: TGTGCCAGCAGTTACGGGACTAGCGGGGAGGATGAGCAGTTCTTC
CDR3 protein: CASSYGTSGEDEQFF

V gene: TRBV11-1
J gene: TRBJ2-4
D gene: NA
clone size: NA
CDR3 DNA: TGTGCCAGCAGCTTACGCGGCAGCCTAAACATTCAGTACTTC
CDR3 protein: CASSLRGSLNIQYF

V gene: TRBV7-2
J gene: TRBJ1-1
D gene: TRBD1
clone size: NA
CDR3 DNA: TGTGCCAGCAGCGTTCAGGGGGCCTTGAACACTGAAGCTTTCTTT
CDR3 protein: CASSVQGALNTEAFF

V gene: TRBV29-1
J gene: TRBJ1-1
D gene: NA
clone size: NA
CDR3 DNA: TGCAGCGTTGAAGATGGTTACAGAAACACTGAAGCTTTCTTT
CDR3 protein: CSVEDGYRNTEAFF

V gene: TRBV5-1
J gene: TRBJ1-1
D gene: NA
clone size: NA
CDR3 DNA: TGCGCCAGCAGCTTGCTAATACTCCGCGGGTCTGCGGCTGAAGCTTTCTTT
CDR3 protein: CASSLLILRGSAAEAFF

V gene: TRBV10-3
J gene: TRBJ1-2
D gene: TRBD1
clone size: NA
CDR3 DNA: TGTGCCATCAGTTTAGACAGGGAGCATGGCTACACCTTC
CDR3 protein: CAISLDREHGYTF

V gene: TRBV2
J gene: TRBJ1-5
D gene: NA
clone size: NA
CDR3 DNA: TGTGCCAGCAAACTAAGGGGTGGGGATAGCAATCAGCCCCAGCATTTT
CDR3 protein: CASKLRGGDSNQPQHF

V gene: TRBV27
J gene: TRBJ1-6
D gene: TRBD1
clone size: NA
CDR3 DNA: TGTGCCAGCAGTTCAGGACAGGGCCCGAGCTCCTATAATTCACCCCTCCACTTT
CDR3 protein: CASSSGQGPSSYNSPLHF

V gene: TRBV30
J gene: TRBJ1-2
D gene: TRBD1
clone size: NA
CDR3 DNA: TGTGCCTGGAGTGTACGGCAGGGGGGAAGTGGCTACACCTTC
CDR3 protein: CAWSVRQGGSGYTF

V gene: TRBV4-1
J gene: TRBJ1-2
D gene: NA
clone size: NA
CDR3 DNA: TGCGCCAGCAGCCCCTGGGGGGACGGAACGCGCTATGGCTACACCTTC
CDR3 protein: CASSPWGDGTRYGYTF

V gene: TRBV5-4
J gene: TRBJ2-1
D gene: NA
clone size: few
CDR3 DNA: TGTGCCAGCAGCCCATTAGACAGAACTTACAATGAGCAGTTCTTC
CDR3 protein: CASSPLDRTYNEQFF

V gene: TRBV10-3
J gene: TRBJ2-4
D gene: TRBD1
clone size: NA
CDR3 DNA: TGTGCCATCAGTGAGTCGAACGACAGGGGAAGAAACTTCTGGGCCAAAAACATTCAGTACTTC
CDR3 protein: CAISESNDRGRNFWAKNIQYF